This TCR beta chain stems from a study of cytomegalovirus exposure and HLA in healthy donors. Overall study findings and caveats: There were some public TCRs occurring in many donors, but most TCR sequences were rare. In an earlier analysis, about 87% or about 30%: the productive usage of most TCR beta V segments. What a later analysis showed was that several of the most significant clusters appeared linked to common viral pathogens.

Points on this clone: The antigen remains undetermined.

All the people who gave samples were healthy bone marrow donors. PCR was performed using 60 Vbeta and 13 Jbeta primers. TCRdb's table, derived via immunoSEQ multiplex PCR, lists solely in-frame clones and lacks some. Of under 200,000 clones detected, roughly 80% appear once; the ten largest clones hold roughly 6%. Germline loops: CDR1 GTSNPN, CDR2 SVGIG (reference sequence). This CDR3 has 9 amino acids. Between the trimmed V and J ends, which lost 3 bases and 13 bases, there was a span of 9 bases. The sample taken for sequencing was PBMCs. The origin of this receptor is a middle-aged man in good health and CMV-seropositive. The chain links TRBV30 to TRBJ1-1, with D maybe TRBD1 (5 bases). CDR3 in DNA: TGTGCCTGGAGGACCGGGGGTTTCTTT. This translates into CAWRTGGFF.